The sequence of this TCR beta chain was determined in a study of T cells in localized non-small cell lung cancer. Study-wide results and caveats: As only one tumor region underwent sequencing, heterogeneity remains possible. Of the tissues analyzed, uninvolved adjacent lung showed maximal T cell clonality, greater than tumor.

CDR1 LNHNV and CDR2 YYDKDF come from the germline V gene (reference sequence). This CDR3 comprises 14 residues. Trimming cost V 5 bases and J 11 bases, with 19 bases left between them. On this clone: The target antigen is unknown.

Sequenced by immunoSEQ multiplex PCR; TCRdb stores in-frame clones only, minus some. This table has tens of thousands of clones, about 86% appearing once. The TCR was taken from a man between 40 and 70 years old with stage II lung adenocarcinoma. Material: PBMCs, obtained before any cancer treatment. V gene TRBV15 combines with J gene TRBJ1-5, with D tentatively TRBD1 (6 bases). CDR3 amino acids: CATSPQGLGKTQHF. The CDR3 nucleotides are TGTGCCACCAGCCCCCAGGGGCTGGGGAAGACCCAGCATTTT.